Sequencing of this T cell receptor (beta chain) was carried out in a study of T cell responses to AZD1222 COVID-19 vaccine. A note on this clone: No antigen is known for it.

The study's findings and limits: Researchers report vaccine-associated CD4 TCRs spanning spike, with dominance at 160-218 and 743-854. Only six or seven AZD1222 recipients were seropositive at baseline.

Profiling relied on immunoSEQ multiplex PCR, and the TCRdb table lists in-frame clones only, not all of them. The table has about 110,000 clones, about 90% seen once. This specimen consisted of peripheral blood, obtained 28 days after the second AZD1222 dose. The sequence was collected from an adult who received the AZD1222 COVID-19 vaccine.

As DNA, the CDR3 is TGTGCCAGCAGCTCGCCGGACAGGGGGCGCACCTACGAGCAGTACTTC. The encoded protein is CASSSPDRGRTYEQYF. The chain is built from TRBV5-4 and TRBJ2-7, with 11 bases fitting TRBD1. Germline CDR1 SGHNT, CDR2 YYREEE (reference sequence). The CDR3 is 16 residues long. J was trimmed by 2 bases and V by 3 bases; bases with no gene match: 7.